Below, 9 T cell receptor beta chains from the same sample are listed, as sequenced in a study of blood T cell repertoires in COVID-19. The table came from immunoSEQ multiplex PCR; TCRdb's copy has only in-frame clones and leaves some out. The table shows about 26,000 clones, with around 91% occurring only once. Sequences were obtained from peripheral blood. The source of these receptors is a man aged 70-80 years with acute or convalescent COVID-19.

The genes are TRBV19 and TRBJ1-5; no firm D call. The germline V gene has CDR1 LNHDA and CDR2 SQIVND (reference sequence). The CDR3 length is 16 residues. V was cut by 6 bases and J by 4 bases, with 19 bases left in between. CDR3 sequence: CASRTMAVGINQPQHF. The CDR3 DNA sequence: TGTGCCAGTAGGACTATGGCGGTGGGGATTAATCAGCCCCAGCATTTT.

The V and J genes are TRBV7-3 and TRBJ2-1, with 11 bases that match TRBD2. The CDR3 consists of 14 residues. The germline gives CDR1 SGHTA, CDR2 FQGTGA. Trimming cost V 5 bases and J 6 bases; bases outside gene matches: 3. Here the CDR3 reads CASSATSGSNEQFF. In DNA, the CDR3 is TGTGCCAGCAGCGCAACTAGCGGGAGCAATGAGCAGTTCTTC.

The chain has TRBV4-1 and TRBJ2-7, with 10 bases fitting TRBD1. CDR1 is MGHRA, CDR2 YSYEKL, per germline. The CDR3 consists of 15 residues. J was trimmed by 1 base and V by 6 bases; bases with no gene match: 6. CDR3 coding DNA: TGCGCCAGCAGTGCCCCGGGACAGGGGTCCTACGAGCAGTACTTC. Translating gives CASSAPGQGSYEQYF.

In DNA, the CDR3 is TGTGCCAGTAGGACAGGGGTGGAGACCCAGTACTTC. Translating it yields CASRTGVETQYF. The rearrangement joins TRBV28 to TRBJ2-5; 9 bases line up with TRBD1. The V gene's germline CDR1 is MDHEN and CDR2 SYDVKM. CDR3 length: 12 residues. With 9 bases clipped from V and 5 bases from J, the junction kept 4 bases outside the gene matches.

The chain recombines TRBV7-9 with TRBJ1-1; D ambiguous. Germline assignment: CDR1 SEHNR and CDR2 FQNEAQ (reference sequence). V dropped 1 base and J dropped 1 base, with 7 bases sitting between them. This CDR3 contains 14 residues. CDR3 in DNA: TGTGCCAGCAGCTTAGGGGCGGGGAACACTGAAGCTTTCTTT. Its protein product is CASSLGAGNTEAFF. The variable domain in full, completed from reference TRBV7-9 and TRBJ1-1, reads DTGVSQNPRHKITKRGQNVTFRCDPISEHNRLYWYRQTLGQGPEFLTYFQNEAQLEKSRLLSDRFSAERPKGSFSTLEIQRTEQGDSAMYLCASSLGAGNTEAFFGQGTRLTVV.

This chain connects TRBV29-1 to TRBJ2-5; the D gene is possibly TRBD2 (6 bases). The CDR3 covers 14 residues. In germline, CDR1 is SQVTM, CDR2 ANQGSEA. Deletions cut 6 bases from V and 4 bases from J, with 18 bases between. CDR3 region: CSVFNSGGSETQYF. CDR3 DNA sequence: TGCAGCGTCTTCAACTCCGGGGGTTCAGAGACCCAGTACTTC.

The V gene is TRBV7-7, the J gene TRBJ2-7; 12 bases align to TRBD2. CDR1 SSHAT and CDR2 FNYEAQ come from the germline V gene (reference sequence). The length of the CDR3 is 15 residues. The CDR3 region is CARLAGGNGSGGQYF. DNA of the CDR3: TGTGCTCGTCTAGCGGGAGGGAATGGGAGCGGCGGGCAGTACTTC.

This chain links TRBV5-1 with TRBJ2-5; 9 bases are shared with TRBD1. CDR3 length equals 15 residues. CDR1 and CDR2 from the germline V gene are SGHRS and YFSETQ. With 4 bases clipped from V and 3 bases from J, the junction kept 7 bases outside the gene matches. CDR3 region: CASSLQGASEETQYF. The DNA of the CDR3 is TGCGCCAGCAGCCTACAGGGGGCGTCAGAAGAGACCCAGTACTTC.

This clone was seen once. This chain links TRBV5-5 with TRBJ1-3; 9 bases fit TRBD1. CDR1 SGHKS and CDR2 YYEKEE come from the germline V gene (reference sequence). CDR3 length: 13 residues. Trimming at V came to 7 bases and at J to 5 bases, leaving 4 bases not matched to a gene. In nucleotides, the CDR3 is TGTGCCAGCTCCGGGACAGGGAGAAACACCATATATTTT. Protein product: CASSGTGRNTIYF.